This is a list of T cell receptor beta chains from one sample in a study of immune evolution from preneoplasia to lung adenocarcinoma. The assay was immunoSEQ multiplex PCR, and TCRdb's table has in-frame clones only and misses some. The data show more than 10,000 clones, with approximately 83% seen just once and around 28% held by the top ten. What was sequenced was FFPE normal lung tissue adjacent to the tumor. The receptors originated from a person aged 55-75 years with lung adenocarcinoma. Some clones in this sample may be carry-over from other donors' samples. The CDR3 runs from the conserved cysteine through the conserved F or W. D genes are given only for firm matches. Some rows mark clone size as missing; the rest say once, few, many or name a class of expanded clone.

clone size | J gene | V gene | D gene | CDR3 DNA | CDR3 protein
few | TRBJ2-1 | TRBV25-1 | TRBD2 | TGTGCCAGCAGTGAAATGGGTCGAACTAGCGGGAGGAATGAGCAGTTCTTC | CASSEMGRTSGRNEQFF
. | TRBJ1-4 | TRBV10-3 | . | TGTGCCATCAGTGCAGACAGGAGCGAAAAACTGTTTTTT | CAISADRSEKLFF
. | TRBJ2-6 | TRBV18 | . | TGTGCCAGCTCACCATACGGCTCTGGGGCCAACGTCCTGACTTTC | CASSPYGSGANVLTF
. | TRBJ1-4 | TRBV7-9 | TRBD1 | TGTGCCAGCAGCTTAAGACAGGGAGAACTGTTTTTT | CASSLRQGELFF
. | TRBJ2-5 | TRBV14 | . | TGTGCCAGCAGCCAATCCAGGGGGAGGATCGAGACCCAGTACTTC | CASSQSRGRIETQYF
. | TRBJ2-3 | TRBV28 | TRBD2 | TGTGCCAGCAGCCCCACGCCCATGAGACTAGCTTCAGATACGCAGTATTTT | CASSPTPMRLASDTQYF
once | TRBJ2-7 | TRBV10-2 | . | TGCGCCTCCCGGGACATCACCTACGAGCAGTACTTC | CASRDITYEQYF
. | TRBJ2-5 | TRBV11-3 | TRBD2 | TGTGCCAGCAGCTTAGGAGTAGCGGGAGAGGGAGAGACCCAGTACTTC | CASSLGVAGEGETQYF
. | TRBJ2-3 | TRBV28 | TRBD2 | TGTGCCAGCAGCTCCATAGCGGGAAAGGACGCAGATACGCAGTATTTT | CASSSIAGKDADTQYF
. | TRBJ2-2 | TRBV7-2 | . | TGTGCCAGCACCCCTCGACAGAGTGGCGGGGAGCTGTTTTTT | CASTPRQSGGELFF
. | TRBJ2-2 | TRBV27 | TRBD2 | TGTGCCAGCAGATCCTTAGCGGGGAGTACCGGGGAGCTGTTTTTT | CASRSLAGSTGELFF
. | TRBJ2-7 | TRBV6-1 | . | TGTGCCAGCAGTGAAGCGTTAGATACCTTGTACGAGCAGTACTTC | CASSEALDTLYEQYF
. | TRBJ2-1 | TRBV30 | . | TGTGCTCGGTCGGACAATGAGCAGTTCTTC | CARSDNEQFF
. | TRBJ1-2 | TRBV28 | . | TGTGCCAGCACCCTCCCGATCGGGGGCTATGGCTACACCTTC | CASTLPIGGYGYTF
. | TRBJ2-2 | TRBV19 | . | TGTGCCAATAGTATAGGGAAGAACACCGGGGAGCTGTTTTTT | CANSIGKNTGELFF
. | TRBJ2-4 | TRBV6-5 | TRBD1 | TGTGCCAGCAGTCGATGGACAGGGGGAAACATTCAGTACTTC | CASSRWTGGNIQYF
. | TRBJ2-5 | TRBV2 | TRBD1 | TGTGCCAGCAGTTACTTCCCCCTAGGACAGGGAATACAAGAGACCCAGTACTTC | CASSYFPLGQGIQETQYF
. | TRBJ1-1 | TRBV7-9 | TRBD1 | TGTGCCAGCATCCTCGACAGGGAGACTGAAGCTTTCTTT | CASILDRETEAFF
few | TRBJ2-3 | TRBV6-1 | . | TGTGCCAGCAGTGCCGGGCTAGAGTCAGCTACGCAGTATTTT | CASSAGLESATQYF
. | TRBJ2-1 | TRBV6-4 | . | TGTGCCAGCAGTGACAAAGGTTCGGGCGGGGATGAGCAGTTCTTC | CASSDKGSGGDEQFF
. | TRBJ1-3 | TRBV10-3 | . | TGTGCCATCAGTGACCCTCACCGGGCCAGCTCTGGAAACACCATATATTTT | CAISDPHRASSGNTIYF
. | TRBJ1-1 | TRBV29-1 | . | TGCAGCGCTCAACAGGACCTGAACACTGAAGCTTTCTTT | CSAQQDLNTEAFF
medium-sized | TRBJ2-1 | TRBV2 | TRBD2 | TGTGCCAGCAGGGGGAGGGCTTACAATGAGCAGTTCTTC | CASRGRAYNEQFF
. | TRBJ2-7 | TRBV7-9 | . | TGTGCCAGCAGCTTAGTCCACGGGGCCGTCTCCTACGATCAGTACTTC | CASSLVHGAVSYDQYF
few | TRBJ2-6 | TRBV7-3 | . | TGTGCCAGCAGTACCGGGACTGGGGCCAACGTCCTGACTTTC | CASSTGTGANVLTF
. | TRBJ2-1 | TRBV5-1 | . | TGCGCCAGCAGCTTGGGAGAGTACAATGAGCAGTTCTTC | CASSLGEYNEQFF
. | TRBJ2-6 | TRBV7-3 | . | TGTGCCAGCAGCTTAGACCAGAGCTCTGGGGCCAACGTCCTGACTTTC | CASSLDQSSGANVLTF
. | TRBJ1-5 | TRBV7-8 | . | TGTGCCAGCAGCTCGATTTCTAATCAGCCCCAGCATTTT | CASSSISNQPQHF
. | TRBJ2-1 | TRBV5-1 | . | TGCGCCAGCAGCATAGGACAGAACAATGAGCAGTTCTTC | CASSIGQNNEQFF
. | TRBJ1-2 | TRBV27 | . | TGTGCCAGCAGGAGGGGAAACTATGGCTACACCTTC | CASRRGNYGYTF